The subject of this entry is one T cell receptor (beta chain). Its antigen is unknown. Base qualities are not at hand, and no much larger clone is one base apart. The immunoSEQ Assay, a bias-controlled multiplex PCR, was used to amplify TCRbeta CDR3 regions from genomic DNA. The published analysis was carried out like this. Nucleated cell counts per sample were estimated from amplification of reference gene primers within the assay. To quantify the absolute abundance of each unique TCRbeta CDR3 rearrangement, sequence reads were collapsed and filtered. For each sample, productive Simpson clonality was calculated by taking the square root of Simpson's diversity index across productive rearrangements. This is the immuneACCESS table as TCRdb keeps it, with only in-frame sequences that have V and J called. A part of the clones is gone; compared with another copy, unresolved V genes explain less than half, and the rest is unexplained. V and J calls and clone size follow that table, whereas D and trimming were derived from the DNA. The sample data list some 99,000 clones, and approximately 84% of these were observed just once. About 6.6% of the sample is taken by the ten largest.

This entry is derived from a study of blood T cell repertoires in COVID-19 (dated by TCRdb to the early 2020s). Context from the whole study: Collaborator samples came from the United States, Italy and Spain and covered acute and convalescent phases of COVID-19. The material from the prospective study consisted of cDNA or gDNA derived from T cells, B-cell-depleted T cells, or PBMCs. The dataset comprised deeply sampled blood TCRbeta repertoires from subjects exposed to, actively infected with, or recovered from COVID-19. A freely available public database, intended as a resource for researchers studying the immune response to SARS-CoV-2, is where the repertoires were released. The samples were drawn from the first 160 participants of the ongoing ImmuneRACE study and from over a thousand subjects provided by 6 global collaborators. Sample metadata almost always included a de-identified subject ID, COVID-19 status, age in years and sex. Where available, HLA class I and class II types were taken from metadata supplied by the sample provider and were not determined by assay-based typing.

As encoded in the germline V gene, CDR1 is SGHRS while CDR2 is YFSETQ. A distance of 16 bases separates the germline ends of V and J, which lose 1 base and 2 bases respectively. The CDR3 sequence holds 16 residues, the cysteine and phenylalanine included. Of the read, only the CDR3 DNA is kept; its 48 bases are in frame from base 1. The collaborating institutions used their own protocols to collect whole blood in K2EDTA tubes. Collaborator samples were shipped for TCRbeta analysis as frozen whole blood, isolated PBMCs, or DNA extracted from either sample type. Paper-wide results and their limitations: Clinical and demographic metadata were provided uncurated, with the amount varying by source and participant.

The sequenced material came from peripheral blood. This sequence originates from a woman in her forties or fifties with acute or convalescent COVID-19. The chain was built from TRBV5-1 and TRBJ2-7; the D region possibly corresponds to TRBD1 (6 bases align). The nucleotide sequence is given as TGCGCCAGCAGCTTGCACCCGACAGGTGATCCCTACGAGCAGTACTTC. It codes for CASSLHPTGDPYEQYF.